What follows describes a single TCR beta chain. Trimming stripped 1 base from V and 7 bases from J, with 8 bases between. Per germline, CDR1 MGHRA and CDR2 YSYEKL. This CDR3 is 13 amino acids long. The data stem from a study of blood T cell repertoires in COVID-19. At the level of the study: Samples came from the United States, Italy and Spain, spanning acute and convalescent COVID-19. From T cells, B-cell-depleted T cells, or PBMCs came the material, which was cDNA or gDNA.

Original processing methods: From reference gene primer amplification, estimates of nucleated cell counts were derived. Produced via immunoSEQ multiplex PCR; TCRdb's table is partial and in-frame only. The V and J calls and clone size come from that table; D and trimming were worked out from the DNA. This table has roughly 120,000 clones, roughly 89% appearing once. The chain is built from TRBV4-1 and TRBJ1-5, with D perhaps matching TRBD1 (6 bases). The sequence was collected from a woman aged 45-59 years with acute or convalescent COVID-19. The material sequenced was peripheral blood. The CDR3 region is CASSQGGGQPQHF. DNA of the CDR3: TGCGCCAGCAGCCAAGGAGGGGGACAGCCCCAGCATTTT.